This T cell receptor (delta chain) was captured by sequencing in a study of γδ T cells in repeated Plasmodium falciparum infection. This clone was observed a few times. A far larger clone lies a single base away; this is likely a read error. This CDR3 is also generated by other DNA sequences in the sample. TCRdb re-identified clones in the multiplex PCR reads via CATT. The sample consists of about 48,000 delta-chain clones, 1.6% of them appearing once. This sequence was found in a pool of human donors (malaria-infected and uninfected, not separated). The specimen sequenced was gamma-delta T cells from blood.

The CDR3 coding sequence is TGTGCCTGTGACACCGTCTGGCTGGGGGATACATCTTTGACAGCACAACTCTTTTTT. Its translation is CACDTVWLGDTSLTAQLFF. Here the V gene is TRDV2, but the J gene went uncalled; the table's D gene call, TRDD3, was not cross checked with the DNA. The CDR3 has 19 residues. Looked up from germline, CDR1 is GEAIGNYY and CDR2 is EKD.